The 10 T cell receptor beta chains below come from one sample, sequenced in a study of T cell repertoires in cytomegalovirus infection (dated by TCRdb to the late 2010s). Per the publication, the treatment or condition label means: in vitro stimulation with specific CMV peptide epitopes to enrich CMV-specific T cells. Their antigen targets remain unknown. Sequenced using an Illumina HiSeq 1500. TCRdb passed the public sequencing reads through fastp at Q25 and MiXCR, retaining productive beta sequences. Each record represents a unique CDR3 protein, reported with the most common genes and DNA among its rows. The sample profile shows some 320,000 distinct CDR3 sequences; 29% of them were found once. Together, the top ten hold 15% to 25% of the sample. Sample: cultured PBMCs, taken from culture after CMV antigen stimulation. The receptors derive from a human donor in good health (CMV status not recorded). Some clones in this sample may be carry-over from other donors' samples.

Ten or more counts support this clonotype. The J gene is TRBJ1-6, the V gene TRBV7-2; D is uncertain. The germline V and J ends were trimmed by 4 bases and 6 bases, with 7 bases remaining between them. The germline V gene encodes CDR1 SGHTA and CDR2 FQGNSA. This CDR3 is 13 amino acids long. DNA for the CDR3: TGTGCCAGCAGCTCAAGTGGTAATTCACCCCTCCACTTT. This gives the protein CASSSSGNSPLHF.

The CDR3 nucleotides read TGTGCCAGCTCACCACGCCAAGGGATCTCTGGGGAGCTGTTTTTT. Translating gives CASSPRQGISGELFF. The rearrangement uses TRBV18 and TRBJ2-2; D unclear. The ends were cut back, 1 base at V and 8 bases at J, with 14 bases in the middle. The germline gives CDR1 KGHSH, CDR2 LQKENI. The CDR3 length is 15 residues.

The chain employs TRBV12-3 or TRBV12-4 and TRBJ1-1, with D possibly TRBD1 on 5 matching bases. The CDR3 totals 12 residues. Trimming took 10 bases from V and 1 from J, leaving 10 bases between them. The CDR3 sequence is CATNQGNTEAFF. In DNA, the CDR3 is TGTGCCACTAATCAGGGGAACACTGAAGCTTTCTTT.

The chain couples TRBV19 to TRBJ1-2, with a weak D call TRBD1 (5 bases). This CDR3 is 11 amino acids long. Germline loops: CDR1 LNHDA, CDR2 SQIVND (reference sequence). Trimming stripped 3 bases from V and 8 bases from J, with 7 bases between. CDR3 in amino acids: CASSMGDGYTF. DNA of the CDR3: TGTGCCAGTAGTATGGGGGACGGCTACACCTTC.

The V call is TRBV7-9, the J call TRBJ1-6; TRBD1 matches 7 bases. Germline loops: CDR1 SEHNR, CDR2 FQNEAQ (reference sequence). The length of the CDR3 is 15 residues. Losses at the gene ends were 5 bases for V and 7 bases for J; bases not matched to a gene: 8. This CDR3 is CASSPLQGWNSPLHF. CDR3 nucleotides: TGTGCCAGCAGCCCCTTACAGGGGTGGAATTCACCCCTCCACTTT.

The CDR3 loop is CASSPTDSYEQYF. The CDR3 DNA reads TGTGCCAGCAGCCCGACGGACAGCTACGAGCAGTACTTC. V usage is TRBV7-9 and J usage is TRBJ2-7, with D perhaps matching TRBD1 (6 bases). From germline, CDR1 is SEHNR and CDR2 FQNEAQ (reference sequence). This CDR3 is built from 13 residues. The germline V and J ends were trimmed by 5 bases and 3 bases, with 11 bases remaining between them.

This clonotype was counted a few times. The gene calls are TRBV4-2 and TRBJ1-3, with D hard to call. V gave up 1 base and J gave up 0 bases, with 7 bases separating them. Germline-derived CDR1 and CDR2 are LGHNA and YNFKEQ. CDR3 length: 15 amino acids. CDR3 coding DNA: TGTGCCAGCAGCCAAGTATCGGTCTCTGGAAACACCATATATTTT. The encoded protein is CASSQVSVSGNTIYF.

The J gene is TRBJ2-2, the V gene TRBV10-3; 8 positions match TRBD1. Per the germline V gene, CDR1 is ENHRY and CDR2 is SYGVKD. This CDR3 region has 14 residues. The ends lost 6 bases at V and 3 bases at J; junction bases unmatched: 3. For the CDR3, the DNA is TGTGCCATCAGAATGACAGGGGACACCGGGGAGCTGTTTTTT. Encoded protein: CAIRMTGDTGELFF.

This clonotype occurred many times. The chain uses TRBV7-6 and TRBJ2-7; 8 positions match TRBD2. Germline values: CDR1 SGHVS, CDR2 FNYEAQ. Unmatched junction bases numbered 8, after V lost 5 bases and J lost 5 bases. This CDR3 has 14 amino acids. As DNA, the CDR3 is TGTGCCAGCAGCCCCCGGGAGGGGAGCAACGAGCAGTACTTC. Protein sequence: CASSPREGSNEQYF.

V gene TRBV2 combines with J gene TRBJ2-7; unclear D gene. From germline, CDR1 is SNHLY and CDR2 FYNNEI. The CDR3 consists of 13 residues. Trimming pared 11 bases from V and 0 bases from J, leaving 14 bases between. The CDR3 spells CAARGTGSYEQYF. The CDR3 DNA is TGTGCCGCCCGAGGAACGGGCTCCTACGAGCAGTACTTC.